This is a list of T cell receptor beta chains from one sample in a study of regulatory T cells in long-lasting Graves disease. TCRdb processed the multiplex PCR reads anew with MiXCR; each CDR3 protein has one entry. The sample yields about 380,000 distinct CDR3 sequences, 15% to 18% seen once. The sample in question was peripheral blood mononuclear cells (PBMCs), obtained at new diagnosis, from a patient treated with antithyroid drugs. All receptors derive from a female donor with Graves disease. CDR3s include the opening cysteine and the closing phenylalanine or tryptophan. The D gene is left open where the match is weak. The listing skips clone size in some rows; elsewhere it reads once, few, many or a size class.

D gene	V gene	clone size	J gene	CDR3 DNA	CDR3 protein
TRBD1	TRBV3-1	many	TRBJ1-3	TGTGCCAGCACCGCTTCGCGACAGGGGGATGGAAACACCATATATTTT	CASTASRQGDGNTIYF
TRBD1	TRBV27	many	TRBJ1-1	TGTGCCAGCAGTTTACCTTCGCGGACAGGGGTAACTGAAGCTTTCTTT	CASSLPSRTGVTEAFF
TRBD2	TRBV11-1	many	TRBJ2-3	TGTGCCAGCAGCCCCCGGACTAGCGGGAGCTTGTCGGATACGCAGTATTTT	CASSPRTSGSLSDTQYF
.	TRBV20-1	many	TRBJ1-2	TGCAGTGCTAGAGATCTAGGTTCCGGGGAAGGCTACACCTTC	CSARDLGSGEGYTF
TRBD1	TRBV5-1	many	TRBJ2-4	TGCGCCAGCAGCTTGTCCGGGACAGCTAAAAACATTCAGTACTTC	CASSLSGTAKNIQYF
TRBD2	TRBV5-1	many	TRBJ2-1	TGCGCCAGCAGCTTGCGGGGGGGTACTAGTGAGCAGTTCTTC	CASSLRGGTSEQFF
.	TRBV6-1	many	TRBJ1-4	TGTGCCAGCAGTAGGGGAGAAAAACTGTTTTTT	CASSRGEKLFF
.	TRBV3-1	many	TRBJ2-1	TGTGCCAGCACCCAAGGGACCCCCGCGGAGCAGTTCTTC	CASTQGTPAEQFF
.	TRBV7-9	.	TRBJ1-4	TGTGCCCTGCCCAGGGATGAAAAACTGTTTTTT	CALPRDEKLFF
TRBD1	TRBV28	many	TRBJ1-1	TGTGCCAGCAGTACACCCGGGACAGGGGTTACTGAAGCTTTCTTT	CASSTPGTGVTEAFF
TRBD2	TRBV19	.	TRBJ2-3	TGTGCCAGTAGCAAGGGAAAAGCGGGAGTTGTTTCAGATACGCAGTATTTT	CASSKGKAGVVSDTQYF
.	TRBV30	many	TRBJ1-3	TGTGCCTGGAGTGCCGGTCTCTCTGGAAACACCATATATTTT	CAWSAGLSGNTIYF
TRBD1	TRBV29-1	many	TRBJ1-2	TGCAGCGTTGCTTCGGTGGGGGACAGTGGCTACACCTTC	CSVASVGDSGYTF
TRBD1	TRBV20-1	many	TRBJ1-1	TGCAGTGCTGCGACAGGGGCGAGCAGCACTGAAGCTTTCTTT	CSAATGASSTEAFF
TRBD1	TRBV7-2	many	TRBJ2-3	TGTGCCAGCAGCTTAGGACAGGGGGTCAGCACAGATACGCAGTATTTT	CASSLGQGVSTDTQYF